This T cell receptor beta chain was recorded in a study of blood T cell repertoires in COVID-19. Study-level background: The United States, Italy and Spain provided the acute and convalescent COVID-19 samples.

Living in 20 to 30 US areas, the participants were between 18 and 89 years of age. Membership in each cohort depended on participant-reported clinical history. Study processing details: Nucleated cell counts were estimated from reference gene primer amplification. Method: immunoSEQ multiplex PCR; TCRdb's copy keeps in-frame clones and lacks some. V and J calls plus clone size are reproduced from that table; the DNA served to infer D and trimming. Among fewer than 250,000 clones, roughly 84% were seen once, and the ten largest hold 3.2%. Per the germline V gene, CDR1 is MDHEN and CDR2 is SYDVKM. This CDR3 contains 17 residues. The V and J ends lost 5 bases and 9 bases respectively, with 25 bases between them.

This chain links TRBV28 with TRBJ2-2, with D uncertain. The TCR originated in a woman in her 30s who had recovered from COVID-19. Sequences were obtained from PBMCs or T cells enriched from blood (not recorded which). For the CDR3, the DNA is TGTGCCAGCAGTCCGCGGTTGAGCTCTCGGCCATACCGGGAGCTGTTTTTT. The encoded protein is CASSPRLSSRPYRELFF. The entire variable domain, with the rest obtained from reference TRBV28 and TRBJ2-2, is as follows: DVKVTQSSRYLVKRTGEKVFLECVQDMDHENMFWYRQDPGLGLRLIYFSYDVKMKEKGDIPEGYSVSREKKERFSLILESASTNQTSMYLCASSPRLSSRPYRELFFGEGSRLTVL.